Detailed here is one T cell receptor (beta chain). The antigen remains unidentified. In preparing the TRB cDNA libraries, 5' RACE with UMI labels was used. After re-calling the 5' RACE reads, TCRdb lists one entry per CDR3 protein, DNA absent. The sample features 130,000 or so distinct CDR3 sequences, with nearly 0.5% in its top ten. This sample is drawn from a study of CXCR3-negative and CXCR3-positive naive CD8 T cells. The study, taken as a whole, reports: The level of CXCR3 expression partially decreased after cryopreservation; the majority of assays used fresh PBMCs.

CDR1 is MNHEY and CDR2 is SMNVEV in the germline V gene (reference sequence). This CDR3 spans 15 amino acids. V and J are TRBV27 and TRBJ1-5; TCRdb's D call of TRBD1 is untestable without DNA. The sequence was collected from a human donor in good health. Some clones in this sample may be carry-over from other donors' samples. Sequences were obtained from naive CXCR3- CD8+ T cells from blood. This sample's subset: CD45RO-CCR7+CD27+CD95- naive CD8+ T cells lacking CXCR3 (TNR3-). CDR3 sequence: CASSDRGNSNQPQHF.